This T cell receptor (beta chain) was recorded in a study of memory CD4+ T cells and cytomegalovirus serostatus. The sort gate was single viable CD3+CD4+CD8-CD45RO+ cells for memory CD4+ T cells. CMV serostatus came from serum IgG against pp150, pp28, p38, p52. In the authors' methods: After removing out-of-frame reads, over 2 million distinct TCRbeta sequences remained. The table came from immunoSEQ multiplex PCR; TCRdb's copy has only in-frame clones and leaves some out. From that table come the V and J calls and clone size; the DNA was used to work out D and trimming. The sample carries more than 50,000 clones, roughly 78% recorded once. V lost 5 bases to trimming and J lost 10 bases, with 17 bases between them. Germline lookup yields CDR1 LNHDA and CDR2 SQIVND (reference sequence). The CDR3 is made up of 14 amino acids.

The source material was memory CD4+ T cells from blood. The chain carries TRBV19 and TRBJ1-4; no reliable D call. The sequence was collected from an adult in good health and CMV-seronegative. CDR3 DNA sequence: TGTGCCAGTAGTGAAAATGGTAATGATGGAAAACTGTTTTTT. Translation: CASSENGNDGKLFF.